This entry lists 25 T cell receptor beta chains sequenced from one sample in a study of human T cells and chemical hapten exposure (dated by TCRdb to the early 2020s). Library generation was performed with RACE. The run used a NextSeq 500. TCRdb reran the public reads through fastp at Q25 and MiXCR, keeping productive beta chains. CDR3 protein sequences are deduplicated, and each keeps its most common genes and DNA. This sample lists 250,000 or so distinct CDR3 sequences; about 8.6% were detected once. The ten largest clones take up approximately 2.3% of the sample. Explained via the paper, the time point label denotes: pre-sensitization, week 0. The treatment or condition label, read with the paper, signifies: therapeutic diphenylcyclopropenone sensitization with weekly scalp DPC. Sequencing used whole blood, obtained in connection with sensitization to the hapten diphenylcyclopropenone (DPC). The source of these receptors is a woman aged 40 to 50 with alopecia areata. Some clones in this sample may be carry-over from other donors' samples.

V is TRBV6-1 and J is TRBJ2-1; 7 nucleotides match TRBD1. V lost 7 bases and J lost 5; bases outside the gene matches: 5. CDR1 is MNHNS, CDR2 SASEGT, per germline. CDR3 length: 13 residues. Written as DNA, the CDR3 is TGTGCCAGCATAAGACAGGGAAACAATGAGCAGTTCTTC. Protein product: CASIRQGNNEQFF.

V usage is TRBV4-1 and J usage is TRBJ1-5; D unresolved. This CDR3 is built from 15 residues. Germline values: CDR1 MGHRA, CDR2 YSYEKL. Trimming shortened V by 1 base and J by 0 bases, and 7 bases separated the two germline ends. The CDR3 here is CASSQVRDSNQPQHF. CDR3 nucleotides: TGCGCCAGCAGCCAAGTGAGGGATAGCAATCAGCCCCAGCATTTT.

This clonotype showed up just a few times. This rearrangement joins TRBV10-3 to TRBJ2-7, with D tentatively TRBD1 (5 bases). The V end lost 6 bases, the J end lost 3 bases, and 24 bases lay between the germline ends. The CDR3 runs to 17 residues. Germline values: CDR1 ENHRY, CDR2 SYGVKD. The CDR3 reads CAIRGSMLQGSYYEQYF. DNA of the CDR3: TGTGCCATCAGAGGAAGCATGCTGCAGGGAAGTTACTACGAGCAGTACTTC.

This clonotype was seen ten or more times. The chain couples TRBV29-1 to TRBJ2-3; 9 positions match TRBD1. V dropped 5 bases and J dropped 3; count of bases not matched to a gene: 6. This CDR3 comprises 14 residues. CDR1 is SQVTM, CDR2 ANQGSEA, per germline. CDR3 DNA: TGCAGCGTTCCAGGACAGGGGATAACAGATACGCAGTATTTT. Translated: CSVPGQGITDTQYF.

This clonotype was seen a few times. The J gene is TRBJ2-2, the V gene TRBV5-1; no firm D call. Germline V gene data show CDR1 as SGHRS and CDR2 as YFSETQ. V was pared by 0 bases and J by 6 bases, with 9 bases between. This CDR3 comprises 14 residues. For the CDR3, the DNA is TGCGCCAGCAGCTTGGAGGCGTTAGCCGGGGAGCTGTTTTTT. Amino acid sequence: CASSLEALAGELFF.

In this sample, this clonotype turned up a few times. The J gene is TRBJ1-5, the V gene TRBV2; 8 bases are a match to TRBD1. The junction had 11 bases not matched to a gene; V was cut back by 8 bases and J by 5 bases. The CDR3 is made up of 15 amino acids. Germline V lookup: CDR1 SNHLY, CDR2 FYNNEI. Written as DNA, the CDR3 is TGTGCCAGCCGGATTGACAGGGGTCAAGATCAGCCCCAGCATTTT. Its protein is CASRIDRGQDQPQHF.

J is TRBJ2-7 and V is TRBV27; a possible D gene is TRBD1 (6 bases). Trimming cost V 5 bases and J 4 bases, with 18 bases left between them. This CDR3 is 15 amino acids long. CDR1 is MNHEY and CDR2 is SMNVEV in the germline V gene (reference sequence). In nucleotides, the CDR3 is TGTGCCAGCAGTGAGTACCTTGGACAGAGTTACGAGCAGTACTTC. Translated, it gives CASSEYLGQSYEQYF.

The V call is TRBV28, the J call TRBJ1-2; no definite D call. The ends were cut back, 8 bases at V and 7 bases at J, with 20 bases in the middle. The CDR3 covers 14 residues. CDR1 is MDHEN, CDR2 SYDVKM, per germline. The CDR3 protein is CASSKGEPLLGYTF. The CDR3 DNA is TGTGCCAGCTCTAAGGGCGAACCTCTCCTTGGCTACACCTTC.

This clonotype was counted between two and nine times. The chain combines TRBV4-3 with TRBJ1-5; maybe TRBD1 (6 bases). The CDR3 is made up of 15 amino acids. Germline V lookup: CDR1 LGHNA, CDR2 YSLEER. The V end lost 0 bases, the J end lost 1 base, and 7 bases lay between the germline ends. The CDR3 DNA sequence: TGCGCCAGCAGCCAAGATACAGGGAGCAATCAGCCCCAGCATTTT. Protein sequence: CASSQDTGSNQPQHF.

A few counts support this clonotype. The chain is built from TRBV28 and TRBJ1-6, with D possibly being TRBD1 (5 bases). Germline V gives CDR1 MDHEN, CDR2 SYDVKM. This CDR3 has 14 amino acids. V was shortened by 7 bases and J by 9 bases, with 16 bases between the two germline ends. The CDR3 coding sequence is TGTGCCAGCAAGGGCGGCCAGGGTGGTTCACCCCTCCACTTT. It specifies CASKGGQGGSPLHF.

This clonotype has a handful of counts. V gene TRBV24-1 combines with J gene TRBJ2-1; TRBD2 matches 8 bases. CDR1 and CDR2 (germline): KGHDR, SFDVKD. CDR3 length: 16 residues. J gave up 6 bases and V 3 bases, and 9 bases lay outside the gene matches. CDR3 DNA sequence: TGTGCCACCAGTGATATAGCGGGACGATTTGGCAATGAGCAGTTCTTC. It yields the protein CATSDIAGRFGNEQFF.

This clonotype showed up just a few times. The V gene is TRBV28, the J gene TRBJ2-2, with D perhaps TRBD1 or TRBD2 (5 bases each). The CDR3 covers 16 residues. Deletions cut 6 bases from V and 2 bases from J, with 16 bases between. Germline V gene sequence: CDR1 MDHEN, CDR2 SYDVKM. The CDR3 nucleotides read TGTGCCAGCAGCATAGAGATCGGGGCTAACACCGGGGAGCTGTTTTTT. This translates into CASSIEIGANTGELFF.

Only a few counts were recorded for this clonotype. CDR3 DNA: TGTGCCAGCAGTTACGGACCGCAGGCTAACTATGGCTACACCTTC. It translates to CASSYGPQANYGYTF. The chain recombines TRBV6-6 with TRBJ1-2; unclear D gene. The CDR3 covers 15 residues. The germline gives CDR1 MNHNY, CDR2 SVGAGI (reference sequence). The V end was cut by 2 bases, the J end by 0 bases, with 10 bases between.

This clonotype was counted only a few times. This chain links TRBV4-2 with TRBJ2-5, with 13 bases lining up with TRBD2. CDR3 length: 18 amino acids. The V gene end was trimmed by 0 bases and the J gene end by 4 bases; junction bases not matched to a gene: 8. CDR1 and CDR2 (germline): LGHNA, YNFKEQ. CDR3 region: CASSQDGGLAGVGETQYF. The CDR3 region has the DNA TGTGCCAGCAGCCAAGATGGAGGACTAGCGGGAGTAGGAGAGACCCAGTACTTC.

This clonotype was counted between two and nine times. The J gene is TRBJ1-5, the V gene TRBV7-2; 7 bases agree with TRBD1. Germline V CDR1 and CDR2: SGHTA, FQGNSA. The CDR3 extends over 14 amino acids. Unmatched junction bases numbered 3, after V lost 3 bases and J lost 4 bases. DNA of the CDR3: TGTGCCAGCAGCTTGGGACAGCCTAATCAGCCCCAGCATTTT. Protein sequence: CASSLGQPNQPQHF. Full variable domain (remainder filled in from reference TRBV7-2 and TRBJ1-5): GAGVSQSPSNKVTEKGKDVELRCDPISGHTALYWYRQSLGQGLEFLIYFQGNSAPDKSGLPSDRFSAERTGGSVSTLTIQRTQQEDSAVYLCASSLGQPNQPQHFGDGTRLSIL.

Only a few counts were recorded for this clonotype. The chain employs TRBV7-9 and TRBJ2-2; D uncertain. The V gene lost 0 bases and the J gene lost 1 base, with 6 bases spanning the gap. The CDR3 spans 15 residues. Germline-derived CDR1 and CDR2 are SEHNR and FQNEAQ (reference sequence). The CDR3 here is CASSLAGMNTGELFF. CDR3 bases: TGTGCCAGCAGCTTAGCGGGGATGAACACCGGGGAGCTGTTTTTT.

V gene TRBV27 combines with J gene TRBJ2-7; no clear D. Germline values: CDR1 MNHEY, CDR2 SMNVEV (reference sequence). The CDR3 spans 15 residues. V was clipped by 5 bases and J by 1 base, with 15 bases between them. CDR3 nucleotide sequence: TGTGCCAGCAGTCTGACGGATACGGGTTCCTACGAGCAGTACTTC. Translated: CASSLTDTGSYEQYF.

This clonotype was detected only a few times. The rearrangement links TRBV29-1 to TRBJ2-1, with TRBD1 identical over 8 bases. With 4 bases clipped from V and 7 bases from J, the junction kept 9 bases outside the gene matches. The CDR3 spans 14 residues. CDR1 SQVTM and CDR2 ANQGSEA come from the germline V gene. The CDR3 is CSVARTGSRNEQFF. For the CDR3, the DNA is TGCAGCGTTGCCCGGACAGGGAGTAGAAATGAGCAGTTCTTC.

The J gene is TRBJ2-2, the V gene TRBV7-3; D is undetermined. This CDR3 contains 14 residues. The V and J ends lost 3 bases and 4 bases respectively, with 9 bases between them. Germline CDR1 reads SGHTA; CDR2 reads FQGTGA. The CDR3 region has the DNA TGTGCCAGCAGCTTGGACGGTTTCACCGGGGAGCTGTTTTTT. It encodes CASSLDGFTGELFF.

The table lists this clonotype with many counts. The chain joins TRBV4-1 to TRBJ1-2; D is unresolved. V was trimmed by 0 bases and J by 2 bases, leaving 10 bases between them. Germline values: CDR1 MGHRA, CDR2 YSYEKL. The CDR3 sequence is 15 residues long. In DNA form, the CDR3 reads TGCGCCAGCAGCCAAGATGACAAGTCCAACTATGGCTACACCTTC. Translation gives CASSQDDKSNYGYTF.

This clonotype was counted only a few times. The V and J genes are TRBV20-1 and TRBJ1-2; perhaps TRBD1 as D (5 bases). CDR3 length: 15 residues. From germline, CDR1 is DFQATT and CDR2 SNEGSKA (reference sequence). Trimming pared 5 bases from V and 4 bases from J, leaving 20 bases between. CDR3 coding DNA: TGCAGTGCTGGAGGCCGTAACACAGGCAGCTATGGCTACACCTTC. This sequence encodes CSAGGRNTGSYGYTF.

This clonotype was seen a handful of times. The chain employs TRBV6-5 and TRBJ1-4, with D perhaps matching TRBD1 (5 bases). Germline lookup yields CDR1 MNHEY and CDR2 SVGAGI. CDR3 length equals 16 residues. The V and J ends lost 0 bases and 6 bases respectively, with 14 bases between them. CDR3 nucleotide sequence: TGTGCCAGCAGTTACTCCGTTCCGGGACGGGATGAAAAACTGTTTTTT. It codes for CASSYSVPGRDEKLFF.

This sequence joins TRBV6-1 and TRBJ2-1; D gene ambiguous. The CDR3 covers 16 residues. Trimming removed 7 bases at V and 6 bases at J, with 22 bases between. CDR1 is MNHNS and CDR2 is SASEGT in the germline V gene. The CDR3 DNA follows: TGTGCCAGCAAGAACCCGCCTGGTCTTTTTTTCAATGAGCAGTTCTTC. Protein product: CASKNPPGLFFNEQFF.

The sample holds a few counts of this clonotype. The chain recombines TRBV30 with TRBJ1-6; D call uncertain. The CDR3 is 13 residues long. V dropped 3 bases and J dropped 7 bases, with 10 bases sitting between them. CDR1 GTSNPN and CDR2 SVGIG come from the germline V gene (reference sequence). CDR3 DNA sequence: TGTGCCTGGAGGGCCGGGGAAAATTCACCCCTCCACTTT. Protein product: CAWRAGENSPLHF.

A few counts support this clonotype. This rearrangement joins TRBV7-2 to TRBJ1-3, with a weak D call TRBD1 (5 bases). The CDR3 runs to 13 residues. V lost 5 bases, J lost 3 bases, and 8 bases lay in between. The germline CDR1 and CDR2 sequences are SGHTA and FQGNSA. The CDR3 region is CASSRTSGNTIYF. The CDR3 nucleotides are TGTGCCAGCAGCCGGACAAGTGGAAACACCATATATTTT.